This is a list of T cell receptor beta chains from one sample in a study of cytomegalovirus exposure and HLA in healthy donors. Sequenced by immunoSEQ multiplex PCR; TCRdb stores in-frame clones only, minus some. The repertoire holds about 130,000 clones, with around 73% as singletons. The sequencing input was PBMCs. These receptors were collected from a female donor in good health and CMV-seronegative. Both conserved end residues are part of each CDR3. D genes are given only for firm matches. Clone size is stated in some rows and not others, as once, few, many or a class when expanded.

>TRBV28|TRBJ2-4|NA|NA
TGTGCCAGCAGCTACGGACCGGGGAACATTCAGTACTTC
CASSYGPGNIQYF
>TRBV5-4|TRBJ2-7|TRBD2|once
TGTGCCAGCAGCCCCGGGACTAGCGGGGGGGTGTTTTACTTC
CASSPGTSGGVFYF
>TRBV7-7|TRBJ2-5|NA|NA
TGTGCTAGCAGCTTTTTAGGTGGGGGCGAGACCCAGTACTTC
CASSFLGGGETQYF
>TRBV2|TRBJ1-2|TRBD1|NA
TGTGCCAGCAGTCCAGGGGGCGTAATGTCCGGCTACACCTTC
CASSPGGVMSGYTF
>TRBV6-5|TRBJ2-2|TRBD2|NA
TGTGCCAGCAGTTACTCTGCGGGGGGAGCTGGGGAGCTGTTTTTT
CASSYSAGGAGELFF
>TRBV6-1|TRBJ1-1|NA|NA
TGTGCCAGCAGATTCCAGGGGTTCACTGAAGCTTTCTTT
CASRFQGFTEAFF
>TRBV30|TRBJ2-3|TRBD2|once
TGTGCCTGGAGTGGGACCCTAGCGGGAGACCGGAATACGCAGTATTTT
CAWSGTLAGDRNTQYF
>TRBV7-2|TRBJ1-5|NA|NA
TGTGCCAGCAGCTCCTTCGGAGGAATAGATCAGCCCCAGCATTTT
CASSSFGGIDQPQHF
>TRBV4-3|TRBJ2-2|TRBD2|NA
TGCGCCAGCAGACACCTAAGCGGGAGGGAAGACACCGGGGAGCTGTTTTTT
CASRHLSGREDTGELFF
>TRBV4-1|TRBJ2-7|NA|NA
TGCGCCAGCAGCCAAGATATGGGCCTGTCCTACGAGCAGTACTTC
CASSQDMGLSYEQYF
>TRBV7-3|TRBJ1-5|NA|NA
TGTGCCAGCAGTCGGACAGTCAATCAGCCCCAGCATTTT
CASSRTVNQPQHF
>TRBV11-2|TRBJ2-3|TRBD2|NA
TGTGCCAGCAGCTTTAGCGGGAGATGGGCAGATACGCAGTATTTT
CASSFSGRWADTQYF
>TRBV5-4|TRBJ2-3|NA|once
TGTGCCAGCAGCTCCCCATTAGGGGGTCCAACAGATACGCAGTATTTT
CASSSPLGGPTDTQYF